The TCR beta chain described here comes from a study of cytomegalovirus exposure and HLA in healthy donors. Study details: The 95 to 150 validation repertoires were produced on the same platform as the approximately 620 repertoires of the first cohort. This was reported in a later analysis. Study observations and caveats: Subsequent analysis found a tendency for first-cohort TCR clusters to co-occur within the 95 to 150 validation repertoires. Among the CMV-associated chains, a few were confirmed in vitro as specific for CMV antigens. Rare sequences made up most TCRs, while some public TCRs were found in many donors.

The V gene's germline CDR1 is MDHEN and CDR2 SYDVKM. The CDR3 consists of 16 residues. V was pared by 5 bases and J by 5 bases, with 10 bases of the junction left unmatched. Data came from immunoSEQ multiplex PCR; TCRdb stores just in-frame clones and leaves some out. In the table there are about 110,000 clones, about 94% of which are singletons. A remark on this clone: Its antigen is unknown.

The TCR comes from a woman between 18 and 29 years old in good health and CMV-seronegative. The chain is built from TRBV28 and TRBJ2-1; TRBD2 matches at 9 bases. The specimen sequenced was PBMCs. CDR3 protein: CASSVAGGAPNNEQFF. CDR3 DNA sequence: TGTGCCAGCAGTGTGGCGGGGGGGGCTCCAAACAATGAGCAGTTCTTC.